These T cell receptor beta chains were read from a single sample in a study of T cell responses to AZD1222 COVID-19 vaccine. The data were produced by immunoSEQ multiplex PCR, yet TCRdb's version contains in-frame clones alone and is incomplete. The table shows about 150,000 clones, with around 89% occurring only once. Here the sequenced sample was peripheral blood, taken on day 0 of AZD1222 vaccination. These receptors originate from an adult in good health. Each CDR3 is given with its conserved first and last residue. A D gene is named only where the DNA matches it firmly. For some rows the clone size is stated as once, few or many, or as a class when expanded; others skip it.

abundance: once
j_gene: TRBJ2-5
d_gene: TRBD1
v_gene: TRBV2
CDR3nt: TGTGCCAGCAGTGCAGGGGGCGCGGAGACCCAGTACTTC
CDR3aa: CASSAGGAETQYF

abundance: NA
j_gene: TRBJ2-7
d_gene: NA
v_gene: TRBV2
CDR3nt: TGTGCCAGGGAGGGACAGAAGATGTCCCACGAGCAGTACTTC
CDR3aa: CAREGQKMSHEQYF

abundance: NA
j_gene: TRBJ1-3
d_gene: NA
v_gene: TRBV28
CDR3nt: TGTGCCAGCAGCGCTCCGTGGGTTTCTGGAAACACCATATATTTT
CDR3aa: CASSAPWVSGNTIYF

abundance: NA
j_gene: TRBJ1-6
d_gene: NA
v_gene: TRBV2
CDR3nt: TGTGCCAGCAGTGTCGCAAGGACAAATTCACCCCTCCACTTT
CDR3aa: CASSVARTNSPLHF

abundance: NA
j_gene: TRBJ2-5
d_gene: NA
v_gene: TRBV14
CDR3nt: TGTGCCAGCAGCCAAGAACCCAGTACGGAGACCCAGTACTTC
CDR3aa: CASSQEPSTETQYF

abundance: NA
j_gene: TRBJ1-3
d_gene: TRBD1
v_gene: TRBV29-1
CDR3nt: TGCAGCGTATACGGGACAGAGACTGGAAACACCATATATTTT
CDR3aa: CSVYGTETGNTIYF

abundance: NA
j_gene: TRBJ1-2
d_gene: TRBD1
v_gene: TRBV28
CDR3nt: TGTGCCAGCAGTGAGGGGGCTTCTAACTATGGCTACACCTTC
CDR3aa: CASSEGASNYGYTF

abundance: NA
j_gene: TRBJ1-2
d_gene: NA
v_gene: TRBV7-9
CDR3nt: TGTGCCAGCAGCTATGAAGGCTTGTTGAACTATGGCTACACCTTC
CDR3aa: CASSYEGLLNYGYTF

abundance: NA
j_gene: TRBJ2-2
d_gene: TRBD2
v_gene: TRBV4-2
CDR3nt: TGTGCCAGCAGCCAAGTCGGAACTAGCGGCGGGGAGCTGTTTTTT
CDR3aa: CASSQVGTSGGELFF

abundance: NA
j_gene: TRBJ1-2
d_gene: NA
v_gene: TRBV27
CDR3nt: TGTGCCAGCGGTCCGGTCCGGGGAGGCTACACCTTC
CDR3aa: CASGPVRGGYTF

abundance: NA
j_gene: TRBJ1-4
d_gene: NA
v_gene: TRBV19
CDR3nt: TGTGCCACCCTATGGGGCAGGGAGGGGAGAAATGAAAAACTGTTTTTT
CDR3aa: CATLWGREGRNEKLFF

abundance: NA
j_gene: TRBJ2-7
d_gene: TRBD1
v_gene: TRBV27
CDR3nt: TGTGCCAGCAGTTCAACGACAGGGGCCTACGAGCAGTACTTC
CDR3aa: CASSSTTGAYEQYF

abundance: NA
j_gene: TRBJ1-1
d_gene: TRBD1
v_gene: TRBV6-1
CDR3nt: TGTGCCAGCAGTGAAGGGACAGGGCCGATGAACACTGAAGCTTTCTTT
CDR3aa: CASSEGTGPMNTEAFF

abundance: NA
j_gene: TRBJ1-2
d_gene: NA
v_gene: TRBV18
CDR3nt: TGTGCCAGCTCACCAGGAAGTGGTCGCTCCGGCTACACCTTC
CDR3aa: CASSPGSGRSGYTF

abundance: NA
j_gene: TRBJ1-1
d_gene: NA
v_gene: TRBV27
CDR3nt: TGTGCCAGCAGTTTTGAGGGGGTAGGGTACACTGAAGCTTTCTTT
CDR3aa: CASSFEGVGYTEAFF

abundance: NA
j_gene: TRBJ2-2
d_gene: NA
v_gene: TRBV6-6
CDR3nt: TGTGCCAGCAGTTACCGGGGGGCTTCGAACACCGGGGAGCTGTTTTTT
CDR3aa: CASSYRGASNTGELFF

abundance: NA
j_gene: TRBJ1-1
d_gene: TRBD1
v_gene: TRBV7-9
CDR3nt: TGTGCCAGCAGCGAACAGGGGGGCGGTGAAGCTTTCTTT
CDR3aa: CASSEQGGGEAFF

abundance: NA
j_gene: TRBJ1-2
d_gene: TRBD1
v_gene: TRBV19
CDR3nt: TGTGCCAGTAGTAATGGACAGGGGGCTAACTATGGCTACACCTTC
CDR3aa: CASSNGQGANYGYTF

abundance: NA
j_gene: TRBJ2-1
d_gene: NA
v_gene: TRBV4-3
CDR3nt: TGCGCCAGCAGCCAAGATCTGAGCGTTGAGCAGTTCTTC
CDR3aa: CASSQDLSVEQFF

abundance: NA
j_gene: TRBJ2-5
d_gene: TRBD2
v_gene: TRBV3-1/TRBV3-2
CDR3nt: TGTGCCAGCAGCCAAGATCAAGCGGGGGGGCTGTCCCAGTACTTC
CDR3aa: CASSQDQAGGLSQYF

abundance: NA
j_gene: TRBJ2-7
d_gene: TRBD1
v_gene: TRBV3-1/TRBV3-2
CDR3nt: TGTGCCAGCAGGGGGGGACAGGGGCACAGCGAGCAGTACTTC
CDR3aa: CASRGGQGHSEQYF

abundance: NA
j_gene: TRBJ2-2
d_gene: TRBD2
v_gene: TRBV3-1/TRBV3-2
CDR3nt: TGTGCCAGCAGGATAGTACTAGCGGGAAACACCGGGGAGCTGTTTTTT
CDR3aa: CASRIVLAGNTGELFF

abundance: NA
j_gene: TRBJ2-2
d_gene: NA
v_gene: TRBV29-1
CDR3nt: TGCAGCGTTAGACAGGTCGGCGGGGAGCTGTTTTTT
CDR3aa: CSVRQVGGELFF

abundance: NA
j_gene: TRBJ2-2
d_gene: NA
v_gene: TRBV5-4
CDR3nt: TGTGCCAGCAGCTTGGGACAGGCTGGGAACACCGGGGAGCTGTTTTTT
CDR3aa: CASSLGQAGNTGELFF

abundance: NA
j_gene: TRBJ1-1
d_gene: NA
v_gene: TRBV5-6
CDR3nt: TGTGCCAGCAGCCCCTACTATGCGCAGGGAAACACTGAAGCTTTCTTT
CDR3aa: CASSPYYAQGNTEAFF

abundance: NA
j_gene: TRBJ2-2
d_gene: NA
v_gene: TRBV19
CDR3nt: TGTGCCAGTTCCTCAGGGGCGAACACCGGGGAGCTGTTTTTT
CDR3aa: CASSSGANTGELFF

abundance: NA
j_gene: TRBJ1-1
d_gene: NA
v_gene: TRBV5-1
CDR3nt: TGCGCCAGCAGCTTTAGAGGGTTGAACACTGAAGCTTTCTTT
CDR3aa: CASSFRGLNTEAFF

abundance: NA
j_gene: TRBJ1-6
d_gene: TRBD1
v_gene: TRBV4-2
CDR3nt: TGTGCCAGCAGCCAAGATCCCGGGACAGGGGGTTTAAGCTCCTATAATTCACCCCTCCACTTT
CDR3aa: CASSQDPGTGGLSSYNSPLHF

abundance: once
j_gene: TRBJ2-1
d_gene: TRBD1
v_gene: TRBV6-6
CDR3nt: TGTGCCAGCAGACCCGACAGGGCGGTAATCCATGAGCAGTTCTTC
CDR3aa: CASRPDRAVIHEQFF

abundance: NA
j_gene: TRBJ2-2
d_gene: TRBD2
v_gene: TRBV6-1
CDR3nt: TGTGCCAGCAGTGAAGGCCTAGCGGGGGCCGGGGAGCTGTTTTTT
CDR3aa: CASSEGLAGAGELFF

abundance: NA
j_gene: TRBJ2-3
d_gene: NA
v_gene: TRBV6-6
CDR3nt: TGTGCCAGCAGTTACTCTGGAGATACGCAGTATTTT
CDR3aa: CASSYSGDTQYF

abundance: NA
j_gene: TRBJ1-5
d_gene: NA
v_gene: TRBV19
CDR3nt: TGTGCCAGTAGTATGGGACGGGGCAATCAGCCCCAGCATTTT
CDR3aa: CASSMGRGNQPQHF

abundance: NA
j_gene: TRBJ1-3
d_gene: NA
v_gene: TRBV14
CDR3nt: TGTGCCAGCGGAAAATTGGGGAACACCATATATTTT
CDR3aa: CASGKLGNTIYF

abundance: few
j_gene: TRBJ1-6
d_gene: NA
v_gene: TRBV28
CDR3nt: TGTGCCAGCACCCCTGCTAGCTCCTATAATTCACCCCTCCACTTT
CDR3aa: CASTPASSYNSPLHF

abundance: NA
j_gene: TRBJ2-5
d_gene: NA
v_gene: TRBV13
CDR3nt: TGTGCCAGCAGCTTAGGTGGGGGGCGTCAAGAGACCCAGTACTTC
CDR3aa: CASSLGGGRQETQYF

abundance: once
j_gene: TRBJ1-4
d_gene: TRBD1
v_gene: TRBV28
CDR3nt: TGTGCCAGCAGTCGACAGGGTGGGCAGGAAAAACTGTTTTTT
CDR3aa: CASSRQGGQEKLFF

abundance: NA
j_gene: TRBJ1-6
d_gene: TRBD1
v_gene: TRBV19
CDR3nt: TGTGCCAGTAGTCTCGGTACAGGGGGGTCACCCCTCCACTTT
CDR3aa: CASSLGTGGSPLHF

abundance: NA
j_gene: TRBJ2-2
d_gene: TRBD1
v_gene: TRBV27
CDR3nt: TGTGCCAGCAGTTTATCCAGGGGGCCCAGCACCGGGGAGCTGTTTTTT
CDR3aa: CASSLSRGPSTGELFF

abundance: NA
j_gene: TRBJ1-2
d_gene: TRBD1
v_gene: TRBV5-5
CDR3nt: TGTGCCAGCAGCCAAGACAGGGTCAACTATGGCTACACCTTC
CDR3aa: CASSQDRVNYGYTF

abundance: NA
j_gene: TRBJ1-1
d_gene: TRBD1
v_gene: TRBV7-8
CDR3nt: TGTGCCAGCAGCTCGCAGACAGGGACCTCTGAAGCTTTCTTT
CDR3aa: CASSSQTGTSEAFF

abundance: NA
j_gene: TRBJ1-2
d_gene: NA
v_gene: TRBV13
CDR3nt: TGTGCCAGCAGCTTAGAACAGGGAGCCTATGGCTACACCTTC
CDR3aa: CASSLEQGAYGYTF

abundance: NA
j_gene: TRBJ2-7
d_gene: NA
v_gene: TRBV19
CDR3nt: TGTGCCAGTAGTAGGGGGCTGGCGGGGTACGAGCAGTACTTC
CDR3aa: CASSRGLAGYEQYF

abundance: once
j_gene: TRBJ1-2
d_gene: NA
v_gene: TRBV6-2/TRBV6-3
CDR3nt: TGTGCCAGCAGCGGGTGGAACTATGGCTACACCTTC
CDR3aa: CASSGWNYGYTF

abundance: few
j_gene: TRBJ1-6
d_gene: NA
v_gene: TRBV6-6
CDR3nt: TGTGCCAGCAGCACTACCGAGTATAATTCACCCCTCCACTTT
CDR3aa: CASSTTEYNSPLHF

abundance: few
j_gene: TRBJ1-1
d_gene: NA
v_gene: TRBV29-1
CDR3nt: TGCAGCGCTGGACAGACAAACACTGAAGCTTTCTTT
CDR3aa: CSAGQTNTEAFF

abundance: NA
j_gene: TRBJ2-3
d_gene: NA
v_gene: TRBV6-2/TRBV6-3
CDR3nt: TGTGCCAGCAGTCGCGTCACAGATACGCAGTATTTT
CDR3aa: CASSRVTDTQYF

abundance: NA
j_gene: TRBJ1-5
d_gene: NA
v_gene: TRBV6-5
CDR3nt: TGTGCCAGCTTAGGGAGGAGGGATAGCAATCAGCCCCAGCATTTT
CDR3aa: CASLGRRDSNQPQHF

abundance: NA
j_gene: TRBJ2-7
d_gene: TRBD2
v_gene: TRBV11-2
CDR3nt: TGTGCCAGCAGCTTAGTGGCGGGAGTGTACGAGCAGTACTTC
CDR3aa: CASSLVAGVYEQYF